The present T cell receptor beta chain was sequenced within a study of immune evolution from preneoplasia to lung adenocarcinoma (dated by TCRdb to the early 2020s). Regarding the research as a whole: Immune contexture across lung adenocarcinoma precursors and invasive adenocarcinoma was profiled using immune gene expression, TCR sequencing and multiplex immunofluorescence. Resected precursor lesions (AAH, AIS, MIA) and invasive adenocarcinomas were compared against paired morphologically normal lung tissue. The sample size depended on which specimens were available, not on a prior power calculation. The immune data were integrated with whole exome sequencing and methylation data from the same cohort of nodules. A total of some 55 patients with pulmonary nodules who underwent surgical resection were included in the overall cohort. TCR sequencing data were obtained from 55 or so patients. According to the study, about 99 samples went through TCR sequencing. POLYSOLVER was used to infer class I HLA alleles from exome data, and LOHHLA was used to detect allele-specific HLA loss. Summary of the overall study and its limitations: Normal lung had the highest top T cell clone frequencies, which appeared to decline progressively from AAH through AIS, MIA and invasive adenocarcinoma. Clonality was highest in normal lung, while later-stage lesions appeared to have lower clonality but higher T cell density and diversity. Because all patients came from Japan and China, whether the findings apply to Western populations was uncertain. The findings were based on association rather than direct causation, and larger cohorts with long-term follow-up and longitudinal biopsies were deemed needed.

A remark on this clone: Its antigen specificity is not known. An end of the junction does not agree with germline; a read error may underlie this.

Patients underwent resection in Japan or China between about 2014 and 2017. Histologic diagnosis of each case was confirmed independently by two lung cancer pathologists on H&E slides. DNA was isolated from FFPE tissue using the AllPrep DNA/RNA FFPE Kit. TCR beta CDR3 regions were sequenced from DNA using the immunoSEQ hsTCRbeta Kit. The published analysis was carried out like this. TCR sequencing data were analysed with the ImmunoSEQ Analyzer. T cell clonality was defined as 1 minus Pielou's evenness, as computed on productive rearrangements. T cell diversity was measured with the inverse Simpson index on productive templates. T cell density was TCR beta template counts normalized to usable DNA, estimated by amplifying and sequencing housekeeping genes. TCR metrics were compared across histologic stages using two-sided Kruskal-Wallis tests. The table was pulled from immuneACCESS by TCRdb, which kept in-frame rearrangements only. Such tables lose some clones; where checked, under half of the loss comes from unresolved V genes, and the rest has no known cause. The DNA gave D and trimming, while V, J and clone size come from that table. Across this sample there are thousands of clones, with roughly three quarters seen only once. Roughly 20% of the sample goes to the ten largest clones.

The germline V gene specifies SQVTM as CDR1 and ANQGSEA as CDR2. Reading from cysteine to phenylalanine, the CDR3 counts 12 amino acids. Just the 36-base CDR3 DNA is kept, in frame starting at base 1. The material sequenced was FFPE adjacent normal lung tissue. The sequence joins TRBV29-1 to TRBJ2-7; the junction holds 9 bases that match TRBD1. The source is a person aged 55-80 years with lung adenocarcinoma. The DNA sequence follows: TGCAGCGGTCAGGGACAGGGCTACGAGCGGTACTTC. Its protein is CSGQGQGYERYF.